Below, 23 T cell receptor beta chains from the same sample are listed, as sequenced in a study of cytomegalovirus exposure and HLA in healthy donors. Primers: 60 Vbeta forward and 13 Jbeta reverse. The data were produced by immunoSEQ multiplex PCR, yet TCRdb's version contains in-frame clones alone and is incomplete. Among about 160,000 clones listed, less than 80% were seen once. Sequencing was performed on PBMCs. The receptor source for this set is a female donor in good health and CMV-seronegative.

The CDR3 sequence: CVRSLAPPSLTGGNSPLHF. For the CDR3, the DNA is TGTGTCAGAAGCTTAGCGCCCCCTTCTTTGACAGGGGGCAATTCACCCCTCCACTTT. J is TRBJ1-6 and V is TRBV7-5; TRBD1 is the table's D call and was not checked against the DNA. TRBV7-5 is a pseudogene segment. There are 19 residues in the CDR3.

This clone came up a few times. The rearrangement links TRBV7-8 to TRBJ2-6, with a weak D call TRBD2 (7 bases). CDR1 is SGHVS, CDR2 FQNEAQ, per germline. V lost 1 base and J lost 2, with 18 bases in between. The CDR3 has 19 amino acids. The CDR3 sequence is CASSLESLIGGAGANVLTF. The CDR3 DNA reads TGTGCCAGCAGCTTAGAGTCCTTAATAGGGGGGGCTGGGGCCAACGTCCTGACTTTC.

A word on this clone: Other DNA sequences within the sample encode an identical CDR3. The genes are TRBV2 and TRBJ1-1, with D unclear. Germline CDR1 and CDR2: SNHLY and FYNNEI. The ends were cut back, 7 bases at V and 7 bases at J, with 22 bases in the middle. This CDR3 has 15 amino acids. DNA for the CDR3: TGTGCCAGCATTGCCACAGTATCGAATTGGTATGAAGCTTTCTTT. This codes for CASIATVSNWYEAFF.

This clone was counted between two and nine times. The CDR3 sequence is CASSPGGRQGHTEAFF. DNA for the CDR3: TGTGCCAGCAGCCCTGGGGGGAGACAGGGGCACACTGAAGCTTTCTTT. The genes are TRBV7-8 and TRBJ1-1, with 8 bases aligning to TRBD1. The CDR3 covers 16 residues. The trim removed 5 bases at V and 3 bases at J, leaving 11 bases unmatched. Germline CDR1 SGHVS, CDR2 FQNEAQ.

This clone was recorded a few times. V usage is TRBV7-2 and J usage is TRBJ2-5, with 9 bases lining up with TRBD2. From germline, CDR1 is SGHTA and CDR2 FQGNSA. With 4 bases clipped from V and 4 bases from J, the junction kept 13 bases outside the gene matches. CDR3 length: 17 amino acids. The CDR3 DNA sequence: TGTGCCAGCAGCTCGCTGGCGGGGGGGCTCCGGTTAGAGACCCAGTACTTC. Its translation is CASSSLAGGLRLETQYF. The variable domain in full, with the rest retrieved from reference TRBV7-2 and TRBJ2-5, is GAGVSQSPSNKVTEKGKDVELRCDPISGHTALYWYRQSLGQGLEFLIYFQGNSAPDKSGLPSDRFSAERTGGSVSTLTIQRTQQEDSAVYLCASSSLAGGLRLETQYFGPGTRLLVL.

The chain uses TRBV5-1 and TRBJ1-1; D remains unclear. This CDR3 spans 14 amino acids. The V end lost 2 bases, the J end lost 6 bases, and 14 bases lay between the germline ends. CDR1 is SGHRS, CDR2 YFSETQ, per germline. The CDR3 nucleotides are TGCGCCAGCAGCTTTGGCAGGCGCGGGGCTGAAGCTTTCTTT. Its protein is CASSFGRRGAEAFF.

Only one count was recorded for this clone. Relative to the germline gene, one junction end is altered; a read error may explain this. The rearrangement links TRBV4-3 to TRBJ2-1; maybe TRBD2 (6 bases). CDR1 and CDR2 (germline): LGHNA, YSLEER. This CDR3 region has 19 residues. CDR3 loop: CANSQGSGTDQKSYNEQFF. In nucleotides, the CDR3 is TGCGCCAACAGCCAAGGTAGCGGCACGGACCAGAAAAGCTACAATGAGCAGTTCTTC.

This clone was picked up one time. The chain employs TRBV15 and TRBJ1-1; possible D gene TRBD1, 5 bases. CDR3 length: 22 residues. Trimming took 0 bases from V and 0 from J, leaving 29 bases between them. The V gene's germline CDR1 is LNHNV and CDR2 YYDKDF (reference sequence). DNA of the CDR3: TGTGCCACCAGCAGAGATCTGAGTAGTCAATGGAGGGACCTTAACATGAACACTGAAGCTTTCTTT. This gives the protein CATSRDLSSQWRDLNMNTEAFF.

V gene TRBV7-9 combines with J gene TRBJ1-2; D not resolved. There are 13 residues in the CDR3. V was shortened by 3 bases and J by 5 bases, with 10 bases between the two germline ends. Germline V lookup: CDR1 SEHNR, CDR2 FQNEAQ (reference sequence). Here the CDR3 reads CASSLRESYGYTF. CDR3 coding DNA: TGTGCCAGCAGCTTGAGGGAATCATATGGCTACACCTTC.

This chain uses TRBV19 with TRBJ1-5; D gene unclear. Germline V lookup: CDR1 LNHDA, CDR2 SQIVND (reference sequence). The CDR3 runs 12 residues. The germline V and J ends were trimmed by 1 base and 10 bases, with 8 bases remaining between them. The CDR3: CASSIAPGPQHF. CDR3 nucleotide sequence: TGTGCCAGTAGTATAGCCCCAGGTCCCCAGCATTTT.

This chain's CDR3 is CASSYFRGGYTF. The CDR3 DNA follows: TGTGCCAGCAGTTACTTCAGGGGAGGCTACACCTTC. The rearrangement uses TRBV6-5 and TRBJ1-2; tentatively, D is TRBD1 (6 bases). The CDR3 loop spans 12 amino acids. Looked up from germline, CDR1 is MNHEY and CDR2 is SVGAGI. Trimming took 1 base from V and 8 from J, leaving 8 bases between them.

The chain joins TRBV27 to TRBJ1-2; a possible D gene is TRBD1 (6 bases). Looked up from germline, CDR1 is MNHEY and CDR2 is SMNVEV (reference sequence). Trimming removed 5 bases at V and 2 bases at J, with 9 bases between. CDR3 length: 13 residues. The chain's CDR3 is CASSLTGNYGYTF. CDR3 nucleotides: TGTGCCAGCAGTCTTACAGGGAACTATGGCTACACCTTC.

V is TRBV23-1 and J is TRBJ1-2; 8 bases align to TRBD1. TRBV23-1 is an open reading frame whose function is uncertain. V trimming: 8 bases; J trimming: 7 bases; junction bases outside the gene matches: 12. The CDR3 extends over 14 amino acids. The CDR3: CASAAGQGASGYTF. Written as DNA, the CDR3 is TGCGCCAGCGCGGCCGGGCAGGGGGCGTCTGGCTACACCTTC.

The chain joins TRBV18 to TRBJ1-5; D gene uncertain. The germline CDR1 and CDR2 sequences are KGHSH and LQKENI. Trimming stripped 5 bases from V and 5 bases from J, with 13 bases between. CDR3 size: 14 residues. The DNA of the CDR3 is TGTGCCAGCTCATTCACGGAGACCTATCAGCCCCAGCATTTT. Protein product: CASSFTETYQPQHF.

This clone was detected only a few times. The rearrangement joins TRBV4-2 to TRBJ1-2; D is uncertain. V shed 1 base and J shed 1 base, with 16 bases lying between them. The CDR3 has 17 residues. CDR1 is LGHNA and CDR2 is YNFKEQ in the germline V gene. CDR3: CASSQVLLVQVNYGYTF. For the CDR3, the DNA is TGTGCCAGCAGCCAAGTTCTATTGGTCCAGGTTAACTATGGCTACACCTTC.

This chain joins TRBV30 and TRBJ2-7, with 8 bases identical to TRBD1. The V gene's germline CDR1 is GTSNPN and CDR2 SVGIG (reference sequence). This CDR3 comprises 14 residues. V shed 2 bases and J 2 bases; nucleotides not matched to a gene: 5. The CDR3 nucleotides read TGTGCCTGGAGTCTACGGACAGGGCCCTACGAGCAGTACTTC. As protein: CAWSLRTGPYEQYF.

V is TRBV2 and J is TRBJ1-6; no definite D call. Deletions cut 6 bases from V and 1 base from J, with 7 bases between. This CDR3 spans 14 amino acids. In germline, CDR1 is SNHLY, CDR2 FYNNEI. CDR3: CASRDFSYNSPLHF. The CDR3, as DNA: TGTGCCAGCAGGGACTTTTCCTATAATTCACCCCTCCACTTT.

This chain links TRBV7-9 with TRBJ2-7; 7 bases are shared with TRBD1. The CDR3 contains 13 residues. V lost 6 bases to trimming and J lost 0 bases; unmatched junction nucleotides: 2. CDR1 is SEHNR, CDR2 FQNEAQ, per germline (reference sequence). The CDR3 spells CASRRTGSYEQYF. The DNA of the CDR3 is TGTGCCAGCAGGCGGACAGGCTCCTACGAGCAGTACTTC.

The chain links TRBV2 to TRBJ1-2; D is undetermined. This CDR3 region has 12 residues. The V end lost 4 bases, the J end lost 2 bases, and 5 bases lay between the germline ends. The V gene's germline CDR1 is SNHLY and CDR2 FYNNEI. DNA of the CDR3: TGTGCCAGCAGTGGGCCAAACTATGGCTACACCTTC. Its protein product is CASSGPNYGYTF.

The chain carries TRBV2 and TRBJ1-2; TRBD1 aligns across 12 bases. Germline CDR1 reads SNHLY; CDR2 reads FYNNEI. This CDR3 is 16 amino acids long. V dropped 7 bases and J dropped 8; count of bases not matched to a gene: 14. Written as DNA, the CDR3 is TGTGCCAGCAACCCGGGACAGGGGGCCCTGCTGGGAGGCTACACCTTC. Amino acids: CASNPGQGALLGGYTF.

The chain carries TRBV11-2 and TRBJ1-2; 8 positions agree with TRBD1. Germline CDR1 reads SGHAT; CDR2 reads FQNNGV. V was clipped by 5 bases and J by 7 bases; unmatched bases: 12. The CDR3 runs to 15 residues. In DNA form, the CDR3 reads TGTGCCAGCAGCCTGGGGAGGACAGGGCTGGGTGGCTACACCTTC. Encoded protein: CASSLGRTGLGGYTF.

This clone was observed a handful of times. The J gene is TRBJ2-7, the V gene TRBV23-1; maybe TRBD1 (5 bases). TRBV23-1 is sorted into the ORF group, with uncertain function. V was pared by 2 bases and J by 7 bases, with 12 bases between. The CDR3 runs to 13 residues. The CDR3 DNA is TGCGCCAGCAGTCAAACAGGACCCCTGGAGCAGTACTTC. Residues: CASSQTGPLEQYF.

The genes are TRBV10-3 and TRBJ2-7; 7 nucleotides align to TRBD1. Trimming cost V 10 bases and J 0 bases; bases outside gene matches: 6. This CDR3 is 13 amino acids long. The germline CDR1 and CDR2 sequences are ENHRY and SYGVKD. CDR3 region: CASTGTDSYEQYF. CDR3 DNA sequence: TGTGCCAGTACCGGGACAGACTCCTACGAGCAGTACTTC.